This is a list of T cell receptor beta chains from one sample in a study of monozygotic twins with inflammatory bowel disease. TCRdb derives one entry per CDR3 protein from the 5' RACE reads, leaving out DNA. This sample's table has fewer than 450,000 distinct CDR3 sequences. The sequenced sample was blood. The receptors originated from a human donor with ulcerative colitis or Crohn's disease, or a healthy co-twin of an affected twin (not recorded which). The CDR3 runs from the conserved cysteine through the conserved F or W.

>TRBV20-1|TRBJ1-6
CSARTPGPKALHF
>TRBV23-1|TRBJ2-3
CASPQGGDGTDTQYF
>TRBV5-1|TRBJ2-5
CASSLMSGTQETQYF
>TRBV6-2/TRBV6-3|TRBJ2-3
CASRPPGPRDTQYF
>TRBV29-1|TRBJ1-2
CSVSGSYGYTF
>TRBV29-1|TRBJ1-3
CSVHLGGTGNTIYF
>TRBV19|TRBJ2-1
CASSPSGDLNEQFF
>TRBV4-3|TRBJ2-1
CASSRRTGGNNEQFF
>TRBV7-2|TRBJ1-3
CASSSQGTLSGNTIYF
>TRBV12-3/TRBV12-4|TRBJ2-1
CASRGGTRISNEQFF
>TRBV28|TRBJ2-2
CASSFEILMNTGELFF